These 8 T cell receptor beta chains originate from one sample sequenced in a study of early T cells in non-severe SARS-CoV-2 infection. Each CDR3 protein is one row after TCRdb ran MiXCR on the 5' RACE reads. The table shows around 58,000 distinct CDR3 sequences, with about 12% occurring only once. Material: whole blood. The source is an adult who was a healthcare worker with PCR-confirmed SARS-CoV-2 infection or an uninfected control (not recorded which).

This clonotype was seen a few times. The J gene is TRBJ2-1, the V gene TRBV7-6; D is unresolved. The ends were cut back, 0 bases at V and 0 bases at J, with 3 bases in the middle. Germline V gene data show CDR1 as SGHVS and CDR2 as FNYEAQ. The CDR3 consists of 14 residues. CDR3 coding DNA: TGTGCCAGCAGCTTAGCGTTCTCCTACAATGAGCAGTTCTTC. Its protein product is CASSLAFSYNEQFF.

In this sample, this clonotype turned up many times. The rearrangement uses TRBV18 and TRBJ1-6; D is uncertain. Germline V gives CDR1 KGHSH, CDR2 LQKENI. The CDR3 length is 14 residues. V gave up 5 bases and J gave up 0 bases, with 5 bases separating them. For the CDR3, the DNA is TGTGCCAGCTCATCAAGCTCCTATAATTCACCCCTCCACTTT. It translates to CASSSSSYNSPLHF.

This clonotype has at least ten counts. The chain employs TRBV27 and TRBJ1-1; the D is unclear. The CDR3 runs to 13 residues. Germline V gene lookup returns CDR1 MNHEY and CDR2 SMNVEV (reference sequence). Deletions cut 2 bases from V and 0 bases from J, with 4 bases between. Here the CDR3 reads CASSLQVNTEAFF. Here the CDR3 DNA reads TGTGCCAGCAGTTTACAAGTGAACACTGAAGCTTTCTTT.

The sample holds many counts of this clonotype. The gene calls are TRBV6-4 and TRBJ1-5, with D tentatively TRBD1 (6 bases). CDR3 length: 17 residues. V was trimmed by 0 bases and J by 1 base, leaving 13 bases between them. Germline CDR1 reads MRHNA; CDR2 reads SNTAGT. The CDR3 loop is CASSDSRGAGSNQPQHF. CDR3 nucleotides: TGTGCCAGCAGTGACTCGAGGGGGGCGGGGAGCAATCAGCCCCAGCATTTT.

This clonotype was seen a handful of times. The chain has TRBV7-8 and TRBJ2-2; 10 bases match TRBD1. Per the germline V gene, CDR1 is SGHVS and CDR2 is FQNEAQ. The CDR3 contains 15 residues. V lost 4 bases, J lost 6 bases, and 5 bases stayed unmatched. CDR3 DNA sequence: TGTGCCAGCAGCTCCGGGACAGGGGCCCCCGGGGAGCTGTTTTTT. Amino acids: CASSSGTGAPGELFF. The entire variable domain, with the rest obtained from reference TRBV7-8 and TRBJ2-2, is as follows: GAGVSQSPRYKVAKRGQDVALRCDPISGHVSLFWYQQALGQGPEFLTYFQNEAQLDKSGLPSDRFFAERPEGSVSTLKIQRTQQEDSAVYLCASSSGTGAPGELFFGEGSRLTVL.

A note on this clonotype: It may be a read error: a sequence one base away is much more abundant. The CDR3 region is CASSQDYGQFF. CDR3 nucleotides: TGTGCCAGCAGCCAAGACTATGGGCAGTTCTTC. The chain has TRBV14 and TRBJ2-1; D gene ambiguous. Trimming shortened V by 0 bases and J by 12 bases, and 6 bases separated the two germline ends. Germline values: CDR1 SGHDN, CDR2 FVKESK. CDR3 length equals 11 residues.

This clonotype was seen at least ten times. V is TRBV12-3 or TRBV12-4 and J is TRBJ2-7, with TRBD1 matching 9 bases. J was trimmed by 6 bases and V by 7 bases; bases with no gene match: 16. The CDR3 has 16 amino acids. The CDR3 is CASTLDGTGKLGEQYF. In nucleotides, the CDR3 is TGTGCCAGCACCCTAGACGGGACAGGGAAGTTGGGCGAGCAGTACTTC.

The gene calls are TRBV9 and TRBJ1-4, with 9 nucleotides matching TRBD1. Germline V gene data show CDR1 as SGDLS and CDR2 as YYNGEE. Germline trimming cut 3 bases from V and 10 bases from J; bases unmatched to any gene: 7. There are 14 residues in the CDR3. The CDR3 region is CASSEWDREGKLFF. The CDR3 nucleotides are TGTGCCAGCAGCGAATGGGACAGGGAGGGAAAACTGTTTTTT.